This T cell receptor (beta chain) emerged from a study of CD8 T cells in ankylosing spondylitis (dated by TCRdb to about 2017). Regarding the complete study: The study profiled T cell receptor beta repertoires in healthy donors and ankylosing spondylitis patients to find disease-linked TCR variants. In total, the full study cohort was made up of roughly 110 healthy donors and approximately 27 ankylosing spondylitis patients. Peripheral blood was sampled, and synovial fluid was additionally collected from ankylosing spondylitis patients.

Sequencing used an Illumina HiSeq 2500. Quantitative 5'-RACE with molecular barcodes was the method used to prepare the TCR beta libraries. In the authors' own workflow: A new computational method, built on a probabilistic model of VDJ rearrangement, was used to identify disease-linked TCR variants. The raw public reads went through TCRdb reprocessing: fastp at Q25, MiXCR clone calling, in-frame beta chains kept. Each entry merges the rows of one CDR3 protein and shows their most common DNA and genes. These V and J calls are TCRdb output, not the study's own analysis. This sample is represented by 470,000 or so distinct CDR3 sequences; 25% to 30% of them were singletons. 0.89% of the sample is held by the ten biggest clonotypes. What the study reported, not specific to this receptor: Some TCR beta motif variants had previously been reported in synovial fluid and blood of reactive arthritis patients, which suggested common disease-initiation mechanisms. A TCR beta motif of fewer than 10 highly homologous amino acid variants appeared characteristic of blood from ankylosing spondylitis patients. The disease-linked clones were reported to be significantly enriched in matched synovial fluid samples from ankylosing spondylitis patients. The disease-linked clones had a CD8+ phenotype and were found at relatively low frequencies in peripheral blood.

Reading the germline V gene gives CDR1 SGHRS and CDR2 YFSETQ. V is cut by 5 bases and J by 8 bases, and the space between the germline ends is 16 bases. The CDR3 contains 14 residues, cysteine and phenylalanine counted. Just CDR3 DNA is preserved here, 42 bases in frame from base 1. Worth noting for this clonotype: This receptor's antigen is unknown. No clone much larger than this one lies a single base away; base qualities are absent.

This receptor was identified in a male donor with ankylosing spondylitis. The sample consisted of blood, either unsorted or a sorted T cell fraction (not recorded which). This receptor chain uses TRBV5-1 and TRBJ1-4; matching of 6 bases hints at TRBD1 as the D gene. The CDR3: CASSPGRTEEKLFF. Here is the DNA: TGCGCCAGCAGTCCGGGTCGGACAGAGGAAAAACTGTTTTTT.